This T cell receptor (beta chain) emerged from a study of breast tumors, draining lymph nodes, adjacent tissues (dated by TCRdb to between 2015 and 2016). Background for the entire study: TCR beta repertoires were compared across tumor, adjacent nontumor tissue and axillary lymph nodes obtained from breast cancer patients. In human breast cancer, the study set out to evaluate how tumor, surrounding tissue and draining lymph node repertoires relate to one another and whether T cells may move between these sites.

The lymph node samples were taken from the axillary draining lymph nodes of breast cancer patients. This clonotype showed up many times. Its antigen is still unknown. Base quality data are lacking; no much larger clone is found one base away. CDR1 LNHDA and CDR2 SQIVND are derived from the germline V gene (reference sequence). Trimming removed 3 bases from V and 0 bases from J; the gene matches leave 10 bases unexplained. The CDR3, cysteine through phenylalanine, is 20 amino acids long. Only the CDR3 region is kept as DNA, spanning 60 bases read in frame from base 1. The investigation overall reported the following: The data were considered consistent with the idea that most tumor T cells come from the lymph node and then expand in tumor tissue. The similarity between tumor and nontumor tissue repertoires was significantly greater in luminal-like breast cancer than in basal-like breast cancer. The conclusion that tumor T cells originate in lymph nodes was framed as consistent with a hypothesis rather than directly demonstrated. Tumors showed preferential V and J gene usage, and their T-cell repertoire diversity fell below that of lymph nodes yet above that of nontumor tissue.

The listed sequencing device is Illumina HiSeq 2000. TCR beta chain libraries were generated through multiplex PCR amplification. High-throughput sequencing was used to analyze the amplified TCR beta chain products. Through fastp at Q25 and MiXCR, TCRdb rebuilt clones from the public reads, retaining in-frame beta chains. Under each unique CDR3 protein, matching rows form one entry showing the most common genes and DNA. The table for this sample lists around 300,000 distinct CDR3 sequences; 30% of them were counted only once. 1.1% of the sample goes to the ten largest clones. Rearrangement joined TRBV19 to TRBJ2-6; 11 bases in the junction line up with TRBD2. Material: axillary lymph node tissue. The TCR sequence derives from a female donor with breast cancer. Some clones in this sample may be carry-over from other donors' samples. For the CDR3, the sequence is CASSIRRLAGSSSGANVLTF. The sequenced DNA is TGTGCCAGTAGTATTCGGCGACTAGCGGGGTCCAGCTCTGGGGCCAACGTCCTGACTTTC.